Described below is a single T cell receptor (delta chain) sequence and its context. The antigen remains undetermined. The protein TCRdb lists belongs to a much larger clone and differs from this DNA's translation at residue 11, which points to a read error; the protein shown is made from the DNA. Gammadelta T cells were flow-sorted from PBMC into Vgamma9/Vdelta2+ and Vdelta2-negative populations for bulk analysis. The data originate from a study of γδ T cells in repeated Plasmodium falciparum infection. At the level of the study: Malian repertoires were sampled cross-sectionally without transmission and longitudinally through febrile malaria. Study findings and constraints: Malian donors came from one small rural village, predominantly one ethnic group. Vdelta2-negative gammadelta repertoires appeared less diverse and less shared in Malian than Australian children. Vgamma9/Vdelta2+ T cells showed a stable polyclonal repertoire with shared TCRgamma sequences.

TCRdb re-called the multiplex PCR reads through CATT. The sample lists approximately 90,000 delta-chain clones, approximately 0.92% occurring once. Per the germline V gene, CDR1 is GEAIGNYY and CDR2 is EKD. With 0 bases clipped from V and 2 bases from J, the junction kept 9 bases outside the gene matches. CDR3 length: 19 residues. The material sequenced was gamma-delta T cells from blood. The chain is built from TRDV2 and TRDJ3; 7 nucleotides line up with TRDD3. Matching the DNA to germline supplied the J gene, which TCRdb does not give. The TCR originated in a pool of human donors (malaria-infected and uninfected, not separated). The CDR3 spells CACDTLGGRSAWDTRQMFF. The CDR3 coding sequence is TGTGCCTGTGACACCCTGGGGGGTCGAAGCGCCTGGGACACCCGACAGATGTTTTTC.